Each of the 5 T cell receptor beta chains below was sequenced from the same sample in a study of blood T cell repertoires in COVID-19. TCRdb keeps only in-frame clones here, not all; method: immunoSEQ multiplex PCR. The repertoire holds 85,000 to 95,000 clones, with about two thirds as singletons. The sequenced sample consisted of peripheral blood. The receptors were gathered from a woman aged 80 or over with acute or convalescent COVID-19.

The V call is TRBV7-9, the J call TRBJ2-3; D not certain. The CDR3 spans 14 residues. Per germline, CDR1 SEHNR and CDR2 FQNEAQ (reference sequence). V was clipped by 2 bases and J by 5 bases, with 11 bases between them. This CDR3 is CASSLSLNVDTQYF. CDR3 nucleotide sequence: TGTGCCAGCAGCTTAAGTCTAAACGTAGATACGCAGTATTTT.

The chain links TRBV6-2 or TRBV6-3 to TRBJ1-1, with D tentatively TRBD1 (5 bases). V dropped 5 bases and J dropped 1 base, with 17 bases sitting between them. CDR1 is MNHEY and CDR2 is SVGEGT in the germline V gene. The CDR3 length is 16 residues. The DNA of the CDR3 is TGTGCCAGCAGTCCATCGCGGGGGGGGAAGAACACTGAAGCTTTCTTT. Translating gives CASSPSRGGKNTEAFF.

The genes are TRBV24-1 and TRBJ2-3; 10 bases agree with TRBD1. Germline CDR1 and CDR2: KGHDR and SFDVKD. The junction had 6 bases not matched to a gene; V was cut back by 3 bases and J by 4 bases. The CDR3 has 16 amino acids. CDR3 amino acids: CATSDPLTGGADTQYF. DNA for the CDR3: TGTGCCACCAGTGATCCACTGACAGGGGGCGCAGATACGCAGTATTTT.

This chain links TRBV19 with TRBJ1-2; TRBD1 is a possible D gene (5 bases). The CDR3 has 15 amino acids. CDR1 is LNHDA and CDR2 is SQIVND in the germline V gene (reference sequence). V was trimmed by 6 bases and J by 0 bases, leaving 14 bases between them. CDR3 nucleotide sequence: TGTGCCAGTAGCCGGCAGGGAAACGCTAACTATGGCTACACCTTC. Its protein product is CASSRQGNANYGYTF.

The count of this clone is one. The V and J genes are TRBV5-4 and TRBJ1-4, with 8 bases that match TRBD1. Germline CDR1 SGHNT, CDR2 YYREEE (reference sequence). V shed 4 bases and J 4 bases; nucleotides not matched to a gene: 6. The CDR3 spans 15 residues. The CDR3 nucleotides are TGTGCCAGCAGCGCCGCCGGACAGGGTAATGAAAAACTGTTTTTT. Translation: CASSAAGQGNEKLFF.